This T cell receptor (beta chain) was recorded in a study of CD8 T cells in ankylosing spondylitis. This clonotype has more than one count but fewer than ten. The CDR3 has 13 residues. The V gene's germline CDR1 is SNHLY and CDR2 FYNNEI. Germline trimming cut 3 bases from V and 7 bases from J; bases unmatched to any gene: 3. TCRdb used MiXCR to reprocess the 5' RACE reads, holding one entry per CDR3 protein. The table has roughly 260,000 distinct CDR3 sequences, about 19% seen once. Sequencing input: blood, either unsorted or a sorted T cell fraction (not recorded which). The chain uses TRBV2 and TRBJ2-5; 9 nucleotides line up with TRBD1. The sequence was collected from a male donor with ankylosing spondylitis or in good health (not recorded which). The CDR3 is CASSEGQGGTQYF. Written as DNA, the CDR3 is TGTGCCAGCAGTGAGGGACAGGGCGGGACCCAGTACTTC.